Following are 20 T cell receptor beta chains from one sample sequenced in a study of OX40 agonist ivuxolimab in advanced cancers. Assay used: immunoSEQ multiplex PCR; TCRdb lists only in-frame clones, some missing. The table has 25,000 to 40,000 clones, approximately 87% seen once; the top ten hold 30% to 35%. The source was CD4+ or CD8+ T cells sorted from blood, collected in a trial of the OX40 agonist ivuxolimab. The receptors were sampled from an adult with an advanced solid tumor such as melanoma, head and neck, liver or kidney cancer.

The chain combines TRBV6-7 with TRBJ2-3; D ambiguous. TRBV6-7 is placed among ORFs of uncertain function. This CDR3 spans 12 amino acids. Trimming shortened V by 6 bases and J by 4 bases, and 8 bases separated the two germline ends. DNA of the CDR3: TGTGCCAGCAGCGGCGAGGCAGATACGCAGTATTTT. The encoded protein is CASSGEADTQYF.

The chain recombines TRBV6-6 with TRBJ1-1; D gene ambiguous. The germline V gene has CDR1 MNHNY and CDR2 SVGAGI (reference sequence). The CDR3 totals 15 residues. Trimming left V 2 bases short and J 5 bases short, with 15 bases between. In nucleotides, the CDR3 is TGTGCCAGCAGTTACACCCCCCAGAGCCAAACTGAAGCTTTCTTT. This gives the protein CASSYTPQSQTEAFF.

The chain links TRBV9 to TRBJ2-6; weak D call: TRBD1 (6 bases). Germline assignment: CDR1 SGDLS and CDR2 YYNGEE. The CDR3 runs to 15 residues. The V and J ends lost 3 bases and 1 base respectively, with 8 bases between them. The DNA for the CDR3 is TGTGCCAGCAGCGAAACAGGGTCTGGGGCCAACGTCCTGACTTTC. As protein: CASSETGSGANVLTF.

The V and J genes are TRBV9 and TRBJ1-3; the D is unclear. Germline assignment: CDR1 SGDLS and CDR2 YYNGEE. V lost 3 bases, J lost 8 bases, and 3 bases lay in between. CDR3 length: 10 residues. This CDR3 is CASSGDTIYF. In DNA, the CDR3 is TGTGCCAGCAGCGGAGACACCATATATTTT.

V gene TRBV30 combines with J gene TRBJ2-3, with no clear D. Germline-derived CDR1 and CDR2 are GTSNPN and SVGIG (reference sequence). The CDR3 sequence is 11 residues long. The germline V and J ends were trimmed by 7 bases and 6 bases, with 11 bases remaining between them. CDR3 bases: TGTGCCTCTATTCACTCGGATACGCAGTATTTT. This sequence encodes CASIHSDTQYF.

This clone was counted between two and nine times. The chain joins TRBV4-1 to TRBJ2-1; D could derive from TRBD1 or TRBD2 (5 bases each). Germline lookup yields CDR1 MGHRA and CDR2 YSYEKL. The CDR3 runs to 18 residues. V lost 2 bases and J 2 bases, leaving 19 bases between the germline ends. The CDR3 nucleotides read TGCGCCAGCAGCCAAACTCCTGGTTTAGGGGAGCCCTACAATGAGCAGTTCTTC. Amino acid sequence: CASSQTPGLGEPYNEQFF.

This sequence joins TRBV5-6 and TRBJ1-2, with 11 nucleotides matching TRBD1. J lost 7 bases, V lost 3 bases, and 11 bases had no gene match. Germline CDR1 SGHDT, CDR2 YYEEEE. This CDR3 is built from 16 residues. CDR3 bases: TGTGCCAGCAGCTGGGGGACAGGGGGTTTAATGAGTGGCTACACCTTC. This sequence encodes CASSWGTGGLMSGYTF.

The chain recombines TRBV5-8 with TRBJ2-2; no definite D call. Trimming cost V 4 bases and J 1 base, with 11 bases left between them. CDR1 and CDR2 (germline): SGHTS, YDEGEE. The CDR3 contains 15 residues. The CDR3 DNA reads TGTGCCAGCAGCCCGTTGTTGATGAACACCGGGGAGCTGTTTTTT. It is translated as CASSPLLMNTGELFF.

The chain couples TRBV5-4 to TRBJ2-2, with 7 bases fitting TRBD2. V gave up 1 base and J gave up 0 bases; unmatched junction bases: 0. The CDR3 is made up of 15 amino acids. Germline loops: CDR1 SGHNT, CDR2 YYREEE (reference sequence). CDR3 in DNA: TGTGCCAGCAGCTTGACTAGCGCGAACACCGGGGAGCTGTTTTTT. This codes for CASSLTSANTGELFF.

This clone has a single count. CDR3 protein: CAWSPGLDTQYF. The DNA for the CDR3 is TGTGCCTGGAGTCCGGGGCTGGATACGCAGTATTTT. The chain uses TRBV30 and TRBJ2-3; the D gene could be TRBD1 or TRBD2 (5 bases each). The CDR3 runs 12 residues. The germline CDR1 and CDR2 sequences are GTSNPN and SVGIG (reference sequence). The V and J ends lost 2 bases and 6 bases respectively, with 9 bases between them.

CDR3 loop: CSVEWIGESSGNTIYF. CDR3 nucleotides: TGCAGCGTTGAATGGATAGGGGAAAGCTCTGGAAACACCATATATTTT. V usage is TRBV29-1 and J usage is TRBJ1-3; a weak D match, TRBD1 (5 bases). Trimming removed 2 bases at V and 0 bases at J, with 14 bases between. CDR3 length: 16 amino acids. CDR1 is SQVTM and CDR2 is ANQGSEA in the germline V gene.

This clone was picked up a small number of times. The V call is TRBV30, the J call TRBJ1-4; 7 nucleotides align to TRBD1. The trim removed 1 base at V and 5 bases at J, leaving 10 bases unmatched. The CDR3 sequence is 16 residues long. The germline gives CDR1 GTSNPN, CDR2 SVGIG (reference sequence). Here the CDR3 DNA reads TGTGCCTGGAGTGACCCCAACAGGGGAAGAAATGAAAAACTGTTTTTT. It yields the protein CAWSDPNRGRNEKLFF.

The chain combines TRBV7-9 with TRBJ2-1; D not certain. Trimming pared 3 bases from V and 2 bases from J, leaving 11 bases between. The CDR3 is 15 amino acids. The germline V gene has CDR1 SEHNR and CDR2 FQNEAQ (reference sequence). The DNA of the CDR3 is TGTGCCAGCAGCTTCGGCTTTACCACCTACAATGAGCAGTTCTTC. Translated, it gives CASSFGFTTYNEQFF. The variable domain in full, completed from reference TRBV7-9 and TRBJ2-1, reads DTGVSQNPRHKITKRGQNVTFRCDPISEHNRLYWYRQTLGQGPEFLTYFQNEAQLEKSRLLSDRFSAERPKGSFSTLEIQRTEQGDSAMYLCASSFGFTTYNEQFFGPGTRLTVL.

The rearrangement joins TRBV7-3 to TRBJ2-6; 8 bases are shared with TRBD1. In germline, CDR1 is SGHTA, CDR2 FQGTGA. V lost 5 bases to trimming and J lost 0 bases; unmatched junction nucleotides: 9. There are 18 residues in the CDR3. The CDR3: CASSNPGTGTSGANVLTF. The CDR3 coding sequence is TGTGCCAGCAGCAACCCCGGGACAGGAACCTCTGGGGCCAACGTCCTGACTTTC.

This sequence joins TRBV13 and TRBJ2-2; D is possibly TRBD1 (6 bases). V lost 0 bases, J lost 1 base, and 12 bases lay in between. Germline V gives CDR1 PRHDT, CDR2 FYEKMQ (reference sequence). The CDR3 is 17 residues long. The CDR3 loop is CASSLGRRGVNTGELFF. The DNA for the CDR3 is TGTGCCAGCAGCTTAGGCCGCAGGGGCGTGAACACCGGGGAGCTGTTTTTT.

The CDR3 region has the DNA TGTGCCAGCAGTTACGGAAGGTACAATGAGCAGTTCTTC. This gives the protein CASSYGRYNEQFF. The J gene is TRBJ2-1, the V gene TRBV6-5; D call uncertain. The CDR3 totals 13 residues. CDR1 MNHEY and CDR2 SVGAGI come from the germline V gene. V was trimmed by 2 bases and J by 4 bases, leaving 6 bases between them.

The rearrangement uses TRBV7-8 and TRBJ2-1, with D unclear. Germline loops: CDR1 SGHVS, CDR2 FQNEAQ. The CDR3 covers 14 residues. The V gene lost 2 bases and the J gene lost 8 bases, with 13 bases spanning the gap. The CDR3 reads CASSLLVLLHEQFF. For the CDR3, the DNA is TGTGCCAGCAGCTTACTAGTGCTTTTACATGAGCAGTTCTTC.

The rearrangement links TRBV13 to TRBJ2-2; 7 nucleotides agree with TRBD1. CDR1 is PRHDT, CDR2 FYEKMQ, per germline (reference sequence). The CDR3 consists of 15 residues. The V gene end was trimmed by 5 bases and the J gene end by 6 bases; junction bases not matched to a gene: 9. The CDR3 bases are TGTGCCAGCAGCGAAGGGGGCCCTCAGGCCGGGGAGCTGTTTTTT. It yields the protein CASSEGGPQAGELFF.

Comments on this clone: The sample contains more than one DNA sequence encoding this CDR3. This chain uses TRBV25-1 with TRBJ1-4, with 8 bases matching TRBD1. V gave up 5 bases and J gave up 3 bases; unmatched junction bases: 2. From germline, CDR1 is MGHDK and CDR2 SYGVNS. CDR3 length equals 14 residues. The CDR3 coding sequence is TGTGCCAGCAGTCAGGGGGCGCCTAATGAAAAACTGTTTTTT. It specifies CASSQGAPNEKLFF.

This chain uses TRBV9 with TRBJ2-1; a possible D gene is TRBD1 (5 bases). CDR3 length equals 12 residues. Germline V gives CDR1 SGDLS, CDR2 YYNGEE. The V gene lost 3 bases and the J gene lost 9 bases, with 10 bases spanning the gap. The CDR3 region has the DNA TGTGCCAGCAGCGAGGGGTGGGCTGAGCAGTTCTTC. Its translation: CASSEGWAEQFF.